This is a list of T cell receptor beta chains from one sample in a study of CD8 T cell repertoires and HIV-1 epitope variants. No antigen has been identified for these receptors. Libraries were prepared by immunoSEQ multiplex PCR; TCRdb keeps only in-frame clonotypes and omits some of them. The table includes several thousand clones, 60% to 80% detected once. Input material: cultured CD8+ T cells derived from PBMCs. Receptor source: a male donor with HIV. Both conserved end residues are part of each CDR3. Fields, in order: D gene, J gene, clone size, V gene, CDR3 protein, CDR3 DNA. The D gene is left open where the match is weak. The size of a clone is reported for some rows only, either as once, few or many, or as a class for expanded clones.

d_call: NA
j_call: TRBJ2-3
clone_size: NA
v_call: TRBV10-2
cdr3_aa: CASSEGDTQYF
cdr3_nt: TGCGCCAGCAGTGAGGGAGATACGCAGTATTTT

d_call: NA
j_call: TRBJ1-1
clone_size: few
v_call: TRBV11-3
cdr3_aa: CASSLEVNTEAFF
cdr3_nt: TGTGCCAGCAGCTTAGAGGTGAACACTGAAGCTTTCTTT

d_call: TRBD1
j_call: TRBJ1-2
clone_size: NA
v_call: TRBV2
cdr3_aa: CASRERTGGKGYTF
cdr3_nt: TGTGCCAGCAGAGAAAGGACAGGGGGTAAAGGCTACACCTTC

d_call: NA
j_call: TRBJ2-7
clone_size: NA
v_call: TRBV7-2
cdr3_aa: CASSPGWPYEQYF
cdr3_nt: TGTGCCAGCAGCCCAGGGTGGCCCTACGAGCAGTACTTC

d_call: NA
j_call: TRBJ2-1
clone_size: NA
v_call: TRBV7-9
cdr3_aa: CASEGANYNEQFF
cdr3_nt: TGTGCCAGCGAGGGAGCTAACTACAATGAGCAGTTCTTC

d_call: TRBD2
j_call: TRBJ2-5
clone_size: NA
v_call: TRBV29-1
cdr3_aa: CSVEGLAGGPETQYF
cdr3_nt: TGCAGCGTTGAGGGACTAGCGGGGGGCCCAGAGACCCAGTACTTC

d_call: NA
j_call: TRBJ2-1
clone_size: NA
v_call: TRBV13
cdr3_aa: CASSLGLVPPAIDEQFF
cdr3_nt: TGTGCCAGCAGCTTAGGACTAGTACCCCCAGCCATCGATGAGCAGTTCTTC

d_call: TRBD2
j_call: TRBJ2-1
clone_size: NA
v_call: TRBV4-2
cdr3_aa: CASSIFRGGDNEQFF
cdr3_nt: TGTGCCAGCAGCATCTTCCGGGGGGGCGACAATGAGCAGTTCTTC

d_call: TRBD1
j_call: TRBJ2-3
clone_size: NA
v_call: TRBV19
cdr3_aa: CASRTGGQEQYF
cdr3_nt: TGTGCCAGTCGGACAGGGGGTCAAGAACAGTATTTT

d_call: NA
j_call: TRBJ2-2
clone_size: NA
v_call: TRBV4-3
cdr3_aa: CASSQDVGSTGELFF
cdr3_nt: TGCGCCAGCAGCCAAGATGTGGGATCCACCGGGGAGCTGTTTTTT

d_call: NA
j_call: TRBJ2-1
clone_size: few
v_call: TRBV28
cdr3_aa: CASSPREGYNEQFF
cdr3_nt: TGTGCCAGCAGTCCGAGAGAGGGGTACAATGAGCAGTTCTTC

d_call: TRBD1
j_call: TRBJ2-3
clone_size: once
v_call: TRBV9
cdr3_aa: CASSVRDRGRADTQYF
cdr3_nt: TGTGCCAGCAGCGTCCGGGACAGGGGGCGCGCAGATACGCAGTATTTT

d_call: TRBD1
j_call: TRBJ1-5
clone_size: NA
v_call: TRBV28
cdr3_aa: CASSSTGGEQPQHF
cdr3_nt: TGTGCCAGCAGCTCGACAGGGGGGGAACAGCCCCAGCATTTT

d_call: NA
j_call: TRBJ2-7
clone_size: NA
v_call: TRBV14
cdr3_aa: CASSQDWGGGSYEQYF
cdr3_nt: TGTGCCAGCAGCCAAGATTGGGGAGGGGGTTCCTACGAGCAGTACTTC

d_call: NA
j_call: TRBJ2-2
clone_size: NA
v_call: TRBV28
cdr3_aa: CASSLGGPGELFF
cdr3_nt: TGTGCCAGCAGTTTGGGGGGCCCCGGGGAGCTGTTTTTT

d_call: NA
j_call: TRBJ1-1
clone_size: once
v_call: TRBV15
cdr3_aa: CATSRDRGWWTEAFF
cdr3_nt: TGTGCCACCAGCAGAGACCGAGGGTGGTGGACTGAAGCTTTCTTT

d_call: TRBD1
j_call: TRBJ1-5
clone_size: once
v_call: TRBV5-1
cdr3_aa: CASSGDRDYQPQHF
cdr3_nt: TGCGCCAGCAGCGGCGACAGGGATTATCAGCCCCAGCATTTT

d_call: TRBD1
j_call: TRBJ1-2
clone_size: medium-sized
v_call: TRBV28
cdr3_aa: CASTPGDRGPYGYGYTF
cdr3_nt: TGTGCCAGCACCCCCGGGGACAGGGGACCCTACGGCTATGGCTACACCTTC

d_call: NA
j_call: TRBJ2-7
clone_size: NA
v_call: TRBV11-2
cdr3_aa: CASSLSLVGDEQYF
cdr3_nt: TGTGCCAGCAGCTTAAGTTTGGTAGGGGACGAGCAGTACTTC

d_call: NA
j_call: TRBJ2-7
clone_size: once
v_call: TRBV6-5
cdr3_aa: CASSYSQGYEQYF
cdr3_nt: TGTGCCAGCAGTTACTCGCAGGGCTACGAGCAGTACTTC

d_call: NA
j_call: TRBJ2-7
clone_size: NA
v_call: TRBV6-5
cdr3_aa: CASSLSQGTLSYEQYF
cdr3_nt: TGTGCCAGCAGTTTATCACAGGGAACCCTCTCCTACGAGCAGTACTTC

d_call: TRBD2
j_call: TRBJ2-5
clone_size: NA
v_call: TRBV7-8
cdr3_aa: CASSPGLAETQYF
cdr3_nt: TGTGCCAGCAGCCCCGGACTAGCTGAGACCCAGTACTTC

d_call: NA
j_call: TRBJ2-2
clone_size: NA
v_call: TRBV9
cdr3_aa: CASSVGGGTGELFF
cdr3_nt: TGTGCCAGCAGCGTAGGGGGAGGCACCGGGGAGCTGTTTTTT

d_call: TRBD2
j_call: TRBJ2-7
clone_size: NA
v_call: TRBV29-1
cdr3_aa: CSVVYSGSSYEQYF
cdr3_nt: TGCAGCGTTGTCTACAGCGGGAGCTCCTACGAGCAGTACTTC

d_call: TRBD1
j_call: TRBJ2-3
clone_size: once
v_call: TRBV5-4
cdr3_aa: CASSLDGQGKDTQYF
cdr3_nt: TGTGCCAGCAGCTTAGATGGACAGGGAAAAGATACGCAGTATTTT

d_call: TRBD2
j_call: TRBJ2-1
clone_size: NA
v_call: TRBV2
cdr3_aa: CASLAGAYNEQFF
cdr3_nt: TGTGCCAGTTTAGCGGGAGCCTACAATGAGCAGTTCTTC

d_call: TRBD2
j_call: TRBJ2-3
clone_size: NA
v_call: TRBV9
cdr3_aa: CASSVGRGGPGDTQYF
cdr3_nt: TGTGCCAGCAGCGTAGGGCGGGGGGGGCCTGGAGATACGCAGTATTTT

d_call: NA
j_call: TRBJ1-2
clone_size: NA
v_call: TRBV19
cdr3_aa: CASSMGGPAGGYTF
cdr3_nt: TGTGCCAGTAGTATGGGAGGGCCTGCAGGCGGCTACACCTTC

d_call: NA
j_call: TRBJ2-2
clone_size: NA
v_call: TRBV5-1
cdr3_aa: CASSLTATNTGELFF
cdr3_nt: TGCGCCAGCAGCTTGACGGCAACGAACACCGGGGAGCTGTTTTTT

d_call: NA
j_call: TRBJ2-1
clone_size: NA
v_call: TRBV7-6
cdr3_aa: CASSLSGEQFF
cdr3_nt: TGTGCCAGCAGCTTATCTGGTGAGCAGTTCTTC

d_call: TRBD2
j_call: TRBJ2-1
clone_size: NA
v_call: TRBV27
cdr3_aa: CASSLSEREFWGSYNEQFF
cdr3_nt: TGTGCCAGCAGTTTATCCGAGCGGGAGTTCTGGGGCTCCTACAATGAGCAGTTCTTC